A single sample gave rise to the 23 T cell receptor beta chains below, sequenced in a study of blood T cell repertoires in COVID-19. Libraries were prepared by immunoSEQ multiplex PCR; TCRdb keeps only in-frame clonotypes and omits some of them. The table lists over 150,000 clones, 82% of them singletons, with roughly a tenth in the top ten. Sequenced: peripheral blood. Receptor source: an elderly woman with active or convalescent COVID-19.

This clone has ten or more counts. The V and J genes are TRBV7-6 and TRBJ1-2; 7 bases align to TRBD1. The CDR3 spans 13 residues. Germline CDR1 SGHVS, CDR2 FNYEAQ. Unmatched junction bases numbered 8, after V lost 5 bases and J lost 8 bases. The CDR3 nucleotides read TGTGCCAGCAGCGAATACAGGGGTATGGGCTACACCTTC. Its protein product is CASSEYRGMGYTF.

The chain carries TRBV4-2 and TRBJ1-4; no clear D gene. Germline V CDR1 and CDR2: LGHNA, YNFKEQ. Between the trimmed V and J ends, which lost 1 base and 8 bases, there was a span of 14 bases. The CDR3 extends over 15 amino acids. As DNA, the CDR3 is TGTGCCAGCAGCCAAGTGCACGCCGAGGGCGAAAAACTGTTTTTT. Translated: CASSQVHAEGEKLFF.

The rearrangement uses TRBV6-5 and TRBJ2-1; 11 nucleotides agree with TRBD2. The CDR3 is 15 amino acids. V shed 8 bases, J shed 6 bases, and the junction held 9 bases outside the gene matches. Germline loops: CDR1 MNHEY, CDR2 SVGAGI. CDR3 protein: CASGKTSGNRNEQFF. CDR3 DNA: TGTGCCAGCGGAAAGACTAGCGGGAACCGCAATGAGCAGTTCTTC.

The V and J genes are TRBV29-1 and TRBJ2-1; the D gene is possibly TRBD1 (6 bases). The V end lost 3 bases, the J end lost 4 bases, and 10 bases lay between the germline ends. CDR3 length: 13 residues. The V gene's germline CDR1 is SQVTM and CDR2 ANQGSEA. The CDR3 loop is CSVEGAGYNEQFF. For the CDR3, the DNA is TGCAGCGTTGAGGGGGCTGGGTACAATGAGCAGTTCTTC.

This chain joins TRBV27 and TRBJ2-7; TRBD2 might be the D (5 bases). CDR1 and CDR2 from the germline V gene are MNHEY and SMNVEV (reference sequence). This CDR3 has 13 amino acids. V lost 11 bases and J 1 base, leaving 15 bases between the germline ends. The CDR3 nucleotides read TGTGCCTCGAAACCGGGATTATCCTACGAGCAGTACTTC. This gives the protein CASKPGLSYEQYF.

The rearrangement links TRBV5-1 to TRBJ1-1; D may be TRBD1 (5 bases). V shed 7 bases and J shed 5 bases, with 18 bases lying between them. Per germline, CDR1 SGHRS and CDR2 YFSETQ. The CDR3 is made up of 14 amino acids. The CDR3 region is CASSIGGMGTEAFF. Written as DNA, the CDR3 is TGCGCCAGCTCCATCGGGGGGATGGGGACTGAAGCTTTCTTT.

CDR3 DNA sequence: TGTGCCTGGAGTCTTTCCCGAGACTATGGCTACACCTTC. It is translated as CAWSLSRDYGYTF. This chain uses TRBV30 with TRBJ1-2; D not certain. Trimming took 2 bases from V and 3 from J, leaving 10 bases between them. This CDR3 comprises 13 residues. Germline V CDR1 and CDR2: GTSNPN, SVGIG (reference sequence). The full variable domain, with the rest looked up from reference TRBV30 and TRBJ1-2, is SQTIHQWPATLVQPVGSPLSLECTVEGTSNPNLYWYRQAAGRGLQLLFYSVGIGQISSEVPQNLSASRPQDRQFILSSKKLLLSDSGFYLCAWSLSRDYGYTFGSGTRLTVV.

In its sample, this clone was seen a few times. The rearrangement links TRBV18 to TRBJ1-5; 7 bases fit TRBD1. The germline gives CDR1 KGHSH, CDR2 LQKENI. V trimming: 2 bases; J trimming: 5 bases; junction bases outside the gene matches: 0. The CDR3 has 13 residues. DNA for the CDR3: TGTGCCAGCTCACCAGACAGGGATCAGCCCCAGCATTTT. It encodes CASSPDRDQPQHF.

The gene calls are TRBV10-2 and TRBJ2-1; tentative D call: TRBD1 (6 bases). Trimming cost V 6 bases and J 3 bases, with 12 bases left between them. The CDR3 length is 14 residues. Germline CDR1 reads WSHSY; CDR2 reads SAAADI. In nucleotides, the CDR3 is TGCGCCAGCAGCGGGACACAGGGCTACAATGAGCAGTTCTTC. Translation gives CASSGTQGYNEQFF.

This clone has only a few counts. The chain combines TRBV2 with TRBJ1-1, with 9 bases that match TRBD1. CDR1 and CDR2 from the germline V gene are SNHLY and FYNNEI. There are 16 residues in the CDR3. V shed 11 bases, J shed 0 bases, and the junction held 13 bases outside the gene matches. The chain's CDR3 is CAGQRGTGSMNTEAFF. Here the CDR3 DNA reads TGTGCCGGCCAGAGGGGGACAGGGTCGATGAACACTGAAGCTTTCTTT.

The chain carries TRBV7-8 and TRBJ1-1; D unclear. Germline CDR1 reads SGHVS; CDR2 reads FQNEAQ. This CDR3 comprises 13 residues. V lost 2 bases and J lost 1, with 5 bases in between. In nucleotides, the CDR3 is TGTGCCAGCAGCTTAAACAGGAACACTGAAGCTTTCTTT. Amino acids: CASSLNRNTEAFF.

V usage is TRBV2 and J usage is TRBJ1-1; no firm D call. The CDR3 loop spans 12 amino acids. With 7 bases removed from V and 1 base from J, the gap between germline ends came to 7 bases. Germline V gene data show CDR1 as SNHLY and CDR2 as FYNNEI. CDR3 loop: CASTKENTEAFF. DNA for the CDR3: TGTGCCAGCACTAAAGAGAACACTGAAGCTTTCTTT. Supplemented by reference TRBV2 and TRBJ1-1, the full variable domain reads EPEVTQTPSHQVTQMGQEVILRCVPISNHLYFYWYRQILGQKVEFLVSFYNNEISEKSEIFDDQFSVERPDGSNFTLKIRSTKLEDSAMYFCASTKENTEAFFGQGTRLTVV.

This clone came up a few times. V and J are TRBV6-5 and TRBJ2-3; TRBD2 is a possible D gene (5 bases). Germline CDR1 and CDR2: MNHEY and SVGAGI. The CDR3 contains 14 residues. V lost 0 bases to trimming and J lost 2 bases, with 6 bases between them. The CDR3 protein is CASSYSRATDTQYF. In DNA form, the CDR3 reads TGTGCCAGCAGTTACTCGAGGGCCACAGATACGCAGTATTTT.

This clone occurred a few times. The J gene is TRBJ1-3, the V gene TRBV11-2, with a possible D match to TRBD1 (5 bases). V was shortened by 3 bases and J by 2 bases, with 11 bases between the two germline ends. The germline V gene encodes CDR1 SGHAT and CDR2 FQNNGV. CDR3 length: 15 amino acids. CDR3 sequence: CASSFVRGAGNTIYF. CDR3 nucleotides: TGTGCCAGCAGCTTTGTCCGGGGGGCTGGAAACACCATATATTTT.

This clone appeared once. This chain joins TRBV18 and TRBJ2-7, with TRBD1 matching 10 bases. CDR1 KGHSH and CDR2 LQKENI come from the germline V gene. The CDR3 sequence is 13 residues long. V trimming: 7 bases; J trimming: 6 bases; junction bases outside the gene matches: 6. CDR3 in amino acids: CASLPGQGIEQYF. The CDR3 nucleotides are TGTGCCAGCTTACCGGGACAGGGGATCGAGCAGTACTTC.

Details on this clone: This sample also contains other DNA sequences that code for the same CDR3. V usage is TRBV2 and J usage is TRBJ1-3; the match to TRBD1 covers 9 bases. The CDR3 runs to 15 residues. CDR1 SNHLY and CDR2 FYNNEI come from the germline V gene. Germline trimming cut 4 bases from V and 3 bases from J; bases unmatched to any gene: 4. The CDR3 nucleotides are TGTGCCAGCAGTGGGGGGACAGGGATTGGAAACACCATATATTTT. It is translated as CASSGGTGIGNTIYF.

The chain links TRBV5-6 to TRBJ1-3; D is undetermined. V was shortened by 0 bases and J by 0 bases, with 13 bases between the two germline ends. Per the germline V gene, CDR1 is SGHDT and CDR2 is YYEEEE. This CDR3 has 17 residues. CDR3 sequence reads: CASSLALGGGSGNTIYF. As DNA, the CDR3 is TGTGCCAGCAGCTTGGCCTTAGGCGGAGGCTCTGGAAACACCATATATTTT.

The chain is built from TRBV27 and TRBJ1-1; 8 bases are a match to TRBD1. Germline values: CDR1 MNHEY, CDR2 SMNVEV (reference sequence). Unmatched junction bases numbered 4, after V lost 4 bases and J lost 3 bases. The CDR3 runs 14 residues. CDR3 region: CASSSTGGDTEAFF. Written as DNA, the CDR3 is TGTGCCAGCAGTTCCACAGGGGGGGACACTGAAGCTTTCTTT.

The V call is TRBV30, the J call TRBJ2-1; tentatively, D is TRBD1 (7 bases). This CDR3 spans 13 amino acids. Germline CDR1 GTSNPN, CDR2 SVGIG (reference sequence). The germline V and J ends were trimmed by 4 bases and 7 bases, with 14 bases remaining between them. This CDR3 reads CAWILAGGNEQFF. The DNA of the CDR3 is TGTGCCTGGATTCTCGCAGGGGGGAATGAGCAGTTCTTC.

This clone was seen only once. The V gene is TRBV18, the J gene TRBJ2-1; TRBD1 is a possible D gene (5 bases). The ends were cut back, 0 bases at V and 7 bases at J, with 13 bases in the middle. CDR1 KGHSH and CDR2 LQKENI come from the germline V gene. The CDR3 contains 15 residues. Here the CDR3 reads CASSPPVTVLNEQFF. CDR3 DNA sequence: TGTGCCAGCTCACCACCGGTGACAGTGCTGAATGAGCAGTTCTTC. The full variable domain, in which reference TRBV18 and TRBJ2-1 provide the parts outside the CDR3, is NAGVMQNPRHLVRRRGQEARLRCSPMKGHSHVYWYRQLPEEGLKFMVYLQKENIIDESGMPKERFSAEFPKEGPSILRIQQVVRGDSAAYFCASSPPVTVLNEQFFGPGTRLTVL.

The V call is TRBV11-2, the J call TRBJ2-1; TRBD2 agrees at 8 bases. Germline V gene data show CDR1 as SGHAT and CDR2 as FQNNGV. J lost 5 bases, V lost 5 bases, and 11 bases had no gene match. CDR3 length: 16 amino acids. Here the CDR3 reads CASSPRGGRLHNEQFF. Written as DNA, the CDR3 is TGTGCCAGCAGCCCCCGCGGGGGGAGACTACACAATGAGCAGTTCTTC.

The chain has TRBV4-1 and TRBJ1-1, with 8 bases lining up with TRBD1. This CDR3 region has 18 residues. Germline-derived CDR1 and CDR2 are MGHRA and YSYEKL. J gave up 4 bases and V 0 bases, and 13 bases lay outside the gene matches. CDR3 protein: CASSQDEGQGFISTEAFF. Written as DNA, the CDR3 is TGCGCCAGCAGCCAAGATGAAGGACAGGGCTTTATAAGCACTGAAGCTTTCTTT.

This sequence joins TRBV30 and TRBJ2-7; tentatively, D is TRBD1 (6 bases). The CDR3 is 13 residues long. Trimming pared 2 bases from V and 6 bases from J, leaving 14 bases between. Germline values: CDR1 GTSNPN, CDR2 SVGIG (reference sequence). The CDR3 sequence is CAWSTGLSSEQYF. The CDR3 region has the DNA TGTGCCTGGAGTACAGGGTTATCGAGCGAGCAGTACTTC.